This T cell receptor beta chain comes out of a study of cytomegalovirus exposure and HLA in healthy donors. The CDR3 has 14 amino acids. Germline V gene data show CDR1 as SQVTM and CDR2 as ANQGSEA. V was trimmed by 3 bases and J by 6 bases, leaving 15 bases between them. A multiplex PCR was run with 60 Vbeta primers and 13 Jbeta primers. Sequencing was performed with immunoSEQ multiplex PCR; in TCRdb, only in-frame clones are kept and a portion is missing. The sample has fewer than 200,000 clones, about 83% seen once; the top ten hold approximately 0.85%. The chain is built from TRBV29-1 and TRBJ2-1; a weak D match, TRBD1 (5 bases). This receptor was taken from a woman in her twenties or thirties in good health and CMV-seronegative. Sequencing used PBMCs. The CDR3 coding sequence is TGCAGCGTTGACCGGCAGGGCTCAACCAATGAGCAGTTCTTC. Translated: CSVDRQGSTNEQFF.